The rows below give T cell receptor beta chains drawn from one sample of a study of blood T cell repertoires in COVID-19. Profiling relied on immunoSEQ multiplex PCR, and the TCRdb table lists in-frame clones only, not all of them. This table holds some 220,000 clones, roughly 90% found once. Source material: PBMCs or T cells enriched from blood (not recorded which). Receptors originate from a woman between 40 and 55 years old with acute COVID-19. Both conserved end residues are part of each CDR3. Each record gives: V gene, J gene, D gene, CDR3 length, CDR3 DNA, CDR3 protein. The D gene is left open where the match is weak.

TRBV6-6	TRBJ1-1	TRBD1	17	TGTGCCAGCAGTCGAACAGCACAGGGGGCTTTGAACACTGAAGCTTTCTTT	CASSRTAQGALNTEAFF
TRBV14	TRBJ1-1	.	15	TGTGCCAGCAGCCAAGATTTAGGGAGGGGTACTGAAGCTTTCTTT	CASSQDLGRGTEAFF
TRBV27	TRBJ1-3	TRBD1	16	TGTGCCAGCAGTCCAGGGGGTCCCAGCTCTGGAAACACCATATATTTT	CASSPGGPSSGNTIYF
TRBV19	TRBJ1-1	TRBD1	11	TGTGCCAGTAGACAGACAGGGTTTGCTTTCTTT	CASRQTGFAFF
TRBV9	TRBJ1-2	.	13	TGTGCCAGCAGCGTAGTAGGGGGCTATGGCTACACCTTC	CASSVVGGYGYTF
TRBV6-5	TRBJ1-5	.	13	TGTGCCAGCCTGGGGCATACGCGACAGCCCCAGCATTTT	CASLGHTRQPQHF
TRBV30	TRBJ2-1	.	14	TGTGCCTGGAGGGTGGGGGGATCCTACAATGAGCAGTTCTTC	CAWRVGGSYNEQFF
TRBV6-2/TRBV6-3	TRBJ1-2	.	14	TGTGCCAGCAGCCCGAGTGGGGACTGGGGTGGCTACACCTTC	CASSPSGDWGGYTF
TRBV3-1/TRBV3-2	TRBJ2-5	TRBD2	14	TGTGCCAGCAGACTAGCGGGGGGGAAAGAGACCCAGTACTTC	CASRLAGGKETQYF
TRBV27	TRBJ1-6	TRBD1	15	TGTGCCAGCAGTGCCGGACAGGGCGTGAATTCACCCCTCCACTTT	CASSAGQGVNSPLHF
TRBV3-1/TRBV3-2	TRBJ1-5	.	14	TGTGCCAGCAGCCAGGCCCGAAGCAATCAGCCCCAGCATTTT	CASSQARSNQPQHF
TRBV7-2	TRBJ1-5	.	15	TGTGCCAGCAGCCAGTATTCAGGTGTAAATCAGCCCCAGCATTTT	CASSQYSGVNQPQHF
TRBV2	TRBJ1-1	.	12	TGTGCCAGCAAAAGGGGGAACACTGAAGCTTTCTTT	CASKRGNTEAFF
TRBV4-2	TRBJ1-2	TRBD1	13	TGTGCCAGCAGCCCGGGACAGCTCTATGGCTACACCTTC	CASSPGQLYGYTF
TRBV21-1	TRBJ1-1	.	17	TGTGCCAGCAGCAATTCGGGACAGTGTTTCATGAACACTGAAGCTTTCTTT	CASSNSGQCFMNTEAFF
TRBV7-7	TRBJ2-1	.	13	TGTGCTAGCAGCTATAACAGGGTTTCTGAGCAGTTCTTC	CASSYNRVSEQFF
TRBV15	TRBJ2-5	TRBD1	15	TGTGCCACCAGCAGGTACCCGGGACAGGAAGAGACCCAGTACTTC	CATSRYPGQEETQYF
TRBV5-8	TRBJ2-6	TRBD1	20	TGTGCCAGCAGCCCCGAGCCCGGGACAGGGTCCTACTCTGGGGCCAACGTCCTGACTTTC	CASSPEPGTGSYSGANVLTF
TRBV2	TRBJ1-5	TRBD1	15	TGTGCCAGCAGTGAAATGACAGGGATCAATCAGCCCCAGCATTTT	CASSEMTGINQPQHF
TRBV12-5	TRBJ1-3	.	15	TGTGCTAGTGGTATACAGTCCTTCTCTGGAAACACCATATATTTT	CASGIQSFSGNTIYF